These T cell receptor beta chains were read from a single sample in a study of cytomegalovirus exposure and HLA in healthy donors. Generated by immunoSEQ multiplex PCR, the TCRdb table keeps only in-frame clones and is missing some. Among about 200,000 clones listed, more than 80% were seen once. Sequenced material: PBMCs. Receptors originate from a man between 25 and 39 years old in good health and CMV-seronegative. CDR3s include the opening cysteine and the closing phenylalanine or tryptophan. A D gene is named only where the DNA matches it firmly. Expanded clones are given a class, and other clones once, few, many or no size at all.

TRBJ2-3 | TRBD2 | TRBV7-9 | - | CASSLGLGKIWTDTQYF | TGTGCCAGCAGCCTGGGACTAGGAAAGATATGGACAGATACGCAGTATTTT
TRBJ1-1 | TRBD1 | TRBV28 | - | CASRGGLYREAFF | TGTGCCAGCAGAGGGGGCCTGTATAGGGAAGCTTTCTTT
TRBJ1-6 | TRBD1 | TRBV4-2 | - | CASRRDSYNSPLHF | TGTGCCAGCAGAAGGGACAGCTATAATTCACCCCTCCACTTT
TRBJ1-6 | TRBD1 | TRBV5-4 | - | CASSPTGDGTSPLHF | TGTGCCAGCAGCCCGACAGGGGATGGGACTTCACCCCTCCACTTT
TRBJ2-7 | TRBD1 | TRBV5-1 | - | CASSSTGNYEQYF | TGCGCCAGCAGCTCGACAGGGAACTACGAGCAGTACTTC
TRBJ2-7 | TRBD1 | TRBV28 | - | CASRGQGYEQYF | TGTGCCAGCAGAGGACAGGGCTACGAGCAGTACTTC
TRBJ2-5 | - | TRBV19 | - | CASSEARATGAQYF | TGTGCCAGTAGTGAAGCCCGAGCTACGGGTGCCCAGTACTTC
TRBJ2-5 | TRBD1 | TRBV5-4 | few | CASSLGQGARQETQYF | TGTGCCAGCAGCTTGGGACAGGGGGCCCGCCAAGAGACCCAGTACTTC
TRBJ2-1 | TRBD1 | TRBV6-1 | few | CASSEKWGQGLLEAFF | TGTGCCAGCAGTGAAAAGTGGGGACAGGGGCTTCTCGAAGCGTTCTTC
TRBJ2-1 | TRBD2 | TRBV7-2 | - | CASSPGGGTRVGEQFF | TGTGCCAGCAGCCCCGGGGGCGGGACTAGGGTGGGTGAGCAGTTCTTC